The 23 T cell receptor beta chains reported below all come from one sample, sequenced in a study of T cells expressing NK-cell markers. TCRdb re-called the 5' RACE reads, yielding one record per CDR3 amino acid sequence without DNA. The sample has about 110,000 distinct CDR3 sequences. The sample consisted of blood T cells: a sorted CD56 or NKG2C T cell subset, CD4+ or CD8+ T cells, or bulk PBMC T cells (not recorded which). The receptors stem from a woman aged 18-69 years in good health.

CDR3 sequence reads: CSARDGDGAYNEQFF. V is TRBV20-1 and J is TRBJ2-1. CDR1 and CDR2 (germline): DFQATT, SNEGSKA (reference sequence). The length of the CDR3 is 15 residues.

V gene TRBV7-8 combines with J gene TRBJ2-2. The CDR3 is 14 residues long. CDR1 and CDR2 from the germline V gene are SGHVS and FQNEAQ. The CDR3 is CASSPTTRTGELFF.

The rearrangement uses TRBV19 and TRBJ1-1; TCRdb's assignment of TRBD1 cannot be checked, as there is no DNA. This CDR3 is 13 amino acids long. Per germline, CDR1 LNHDA and CDR2 SQIVND (reference sequence). This CDR3 is CASSLGLDTEAFF.

V and J are TRBV29-1 and TRBJ2-3; TCRdb reports TRBD1, a call that lacks DNA to check it against. The CDR3 runs to 14 residues. Germline V gene lookup returns CDR1 SQVTM and CDR2 ANQGSEA. The CDR3 here is CSVDEPTRADTQYF.

The chain couples TRBV15 to TRBJ1-2; the D gene TCRdb calls, TRBD1, cannot be checked with no DNA. CDR1 LNHNV and CDR2 YYDKDF come from the germline V gene (reference sequence). There are 15 residues in the CDR3. This chain's CDR3 is CATSRDSRGLNDYTF.

This chain joins TRBV11-1 and TRBJ2-7; TCRdb's D call of TRBD2 is untestable without DNA. The CDR3 covers 20 residues. Per germline, CDR1 SGHAT and CDR2 FQDESV (reference sequence). CDR3 loop: CASSSPRTSGSSLPAYEQYF.

The chain is built from TRBV7-9 and TRBJ1-2; TCRdb returns TRBD1, unconfirmable since there is no DNA. This CDR3 comprises 15 residues. Germline loops: CDR1 SEHNR, CDR2 FQNEAQ (reference sequence). The chain's CDR3 is CASSLAQGGDYGYTF.

This sequence joins TRBV5-1 and TRBJ1-5. This CDR3 region has 14 residues. The V gene's germline CDR1 is SGHRS and CDR2 YFSETQ. This CDR3 reads CASSLVGSDQPQHF.

This chain links TRBV5-4 with TRBJ2-1. CDR3 length: 11 residues. Germline lookup yields CDR1 SGHNT and CDR2 YYREEE (reference sequence). CDR3 residues: CASSLNFEQFF.

V and J are TRBV12-3 or TRBV12-4 and TRBJ2-5; TCRdb's D call of TRBD1 is untestable without DNA. CDR3 length: 13 residues. This CDR3 is CASSLMGEETQYF.

The chain uses TRBV29-1 and TRBJ2-7; TCRdb lists TRBD2, though no DNA is available to test this call. This CDR3 has 15 amino acids. Germline CDR1 is SQVTM and CDR2 is ANQGSEA. The CDR3 here is CSVKTSGTFSYEQYF.

The chain carries TRBV13 and TRBJ2-1; the TCRdb call, TRBD2, lacks DNA for checking. CDR3 length: 18 residues. The V gene's germline CDR1 is PRHDT and CDR2 FYEKMQ (reference sequence). CDR3 residues: CASSSGLAGGGSYNEQFF.

The rearrangement links TRBV20-1 to TRBJ2-1; TCRdb lists TRBD2, though no DNA is available to test this call. Germline CDR1 and CDR2: DFQATT and SNEGSKA (reference sequence). The CDR3 runs to 13 residues. The CDR3 region is CSALAGETNEQFF.

The chain is built from TRBV12-3 or TRBV12-4 and TRBJ1-1. This CDR3 comprises 13 residues. The CDR3 is CASSLWQNTEAFF.

J is TRBJ2-5 and V is TRBV9. The CDR3 spans 15 residues. The germline V gene has CDR1 SGDLS and CDR2 YYNGEE. CDR3 region: CASSGPTTSQETQYF.

The chain carries TRBV28 and TRBJ2-1; TCRdb names TRBD2, which stays unverified in the absence of DNA. Germline V gene data show CDR1 as MDHEN and CDR2 as SYDVKM. CDR3 size: 15 residues. The CDR3 reads CASTRIAGQHNEQFF.

The gene calls are TRBV15 and TRBJ1-2; there is no DNA to check the TCRdb D call of TRBD1. The V gene's germline CDR1 is LNHNV and CDR2 YYDKDF (reference sequence). This CDR3 has 15 amino acids. The CDR3 reads CATSNRDRYNYGYTF.

The chain joins TRBV29-1 to TRBJ1-2; TCRdb reports TRBD1, a call that lacks DNA to check it against. CDR3 length equals 14 residues. Germline loops: CDR1 SQVTM, CDR2 ANQGSEA. CDR3: CSVEMERSARGYTF.

The CDR3 is CASSQIGGTGSYEQYF. This sequence joins TRBV28 and TRBJ2-7; the TCRdb D gene call, TRBD1, has no DNA to confirm it. Germline loops: CDR1 MDHEN, CDR2 SYDVKM. The CDR3 spans 16 residues.

This chain links TRBV5-1 with TRBJ1-1; the TRBD1 assignment by TCRdb is unverifiable without DNA. CDR1 and CDR2 (germline): SGHRS, YFSETQ. The CDR3 is 14 residues long. CDR3 loop: CASSPGQGGTEAFF.

V usage is TRBV20-1 and J usage is TRBJ1-5; the TCRdb D gene call, TRBD1, has no DNA to confirm it. The CDR3 is 14 residues long. CDR1 DFQATT and CDR2 SNEGSKA come from the germline V gene (reference sequence). The CDR3 region is CSANRADISQPQHF.

This rearrangement joins TRBV11-1 to TRBJ2-5; the D call from TCRdb, TRBD2, cannot be confirmed without DNA. The CDR3 length is 18 residues. CDR1 and CDR2 from the germline V gene are SGHAT and FQDESV (reference sequence). The CDR3 protein is CASSPFQVPPKGQETQYF.

The V call is TRBV25-1, the J call TRBJ2-7; no DNA is available, so the TRBD1 call from TCRdb remains unchecked. Germline-derived CDR1 and CDR2 are MGHDK and SYGVNS. This CDR3 is 13 amino acids long. This CDR3 reads CASRSDRHYEQYF.